Detailed here is one T cell receptor (beta chain). Generated by immunoSEQ multiplex PCR, the TCRdb table keeps only in-frame clones and is missing some. The table has 150,000 to 200,000 clones, roughly 87% seen once. This sample was included in a study of T cell responses to AZD1222 COVID-19 vaccine. This sample comprised peripheral blood, obtained on day 0 of AZD1222 vaccination. The receptor was isolated from an adult in good health.

The CDR3 DNA follows: TGTGCCAGCAGTTACTCGGCAGGGGTGACTCGAGGCTACACCTTC. This gives the protein CASSYSAGVTRGYTF. The chain uses TRBV6-5 and TRBJ1-2, with D maybe TRBD1 (6 bases). From germline, CDR1 is MNHEY and CDR2 SVGAGI. V was trimmed by 0 bases and J by 8 bases, leaving 16 bases between them. The CDR3 has 15 amino acids.